This T cell receptor beta chain was sequenced during a study of follicular helper T cells after annual influenza vaccination. In the study overall: For some subjects, blood spans the 2013-2014, 2014-2015 and 2015-2016 annual vaccinations.

TCRdb's copy holds only in-frame clones and misses some; the assay was immunoSEQ multiplex PCR. This sample has about 10,000 clones, with 80% to 90% found just once. This clone has only one observation. Time point of the sample: 2015-2016 season, 7 days after influenza vaccination. Blood volume per time point ranged from about 35 to 100 mL. V shed 4 bases and J shed 5 bases, with 11 bases lying between them. This CDR3 comprises 13 residues. Germline assignment: CDR1 KGHSH and CDR2 LQKENI. The V call is TRBV18, the J call TRBJ1-1; maybe TRBD1 (5 bases). Sequencing used CXCR5+ CD38- circulating T follicular helper cells from blood, obtained 7 days after influenza vaccination. The subset denotes: circulating Tfh, non-naive CD4+CXCR5+PD-1+ (ICOS+CD38+ or ICOS-CD38-). The TCR originated in an adult who received the influenza vaccine. CDR3 sequence: CASSLGWGTEAFF. In nucleotides, the CDR3 is TGTGCCAGCTCACTGGGTTGGGGGACTGAAGCTTTCTTT. Together with reference TRBV18 and TRBJ1-1, the CDR3 gives the full variable domain: NAGVMQNPRHLVRRRGQEARLRCSPMKGHSHVYWYRQLPEEGLKFMVYLQKENIIDESGMPKERFSAEFPKEGPSILRIQQVVRGDSAAYFCASSLGWGTEAFFGQGTRLTVV.